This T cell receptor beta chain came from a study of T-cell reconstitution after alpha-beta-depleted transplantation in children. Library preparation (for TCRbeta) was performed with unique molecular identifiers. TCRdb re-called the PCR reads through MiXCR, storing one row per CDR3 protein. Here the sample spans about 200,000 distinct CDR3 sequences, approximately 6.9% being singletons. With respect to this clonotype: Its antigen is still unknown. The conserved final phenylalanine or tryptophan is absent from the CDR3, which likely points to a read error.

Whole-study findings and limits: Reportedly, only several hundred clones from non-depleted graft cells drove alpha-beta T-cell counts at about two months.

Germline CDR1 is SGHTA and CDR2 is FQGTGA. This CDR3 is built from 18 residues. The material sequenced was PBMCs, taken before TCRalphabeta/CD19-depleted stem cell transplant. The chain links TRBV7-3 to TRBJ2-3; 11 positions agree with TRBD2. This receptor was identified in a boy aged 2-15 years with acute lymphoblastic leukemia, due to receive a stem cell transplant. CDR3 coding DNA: TGTGACAGCAGCTTAGTGGCTAGCGGGGGGCCTCACACAGATACGCAGTATTTG. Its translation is CDSSLVASGGPHTDTQYL.